The source of this TCR beta chain is a study of T cells in Graves' hyperthyroidism and ophthalmopathy. This clonotype was observed many times. Amplification of TCR beta CDR3 regions was performed using RNA transcripts as template. TCR CDR3 regions were first amplified by RT-PCR with HTBI primers. TCRdb fed the multiplex PCR reads into MiXCR, producing one record per CDR3 protein. This sample has roughly 700,000 distinct CDR3 sequences, with approximately 40% found just once. The germline V and J ends were trimmed by 3 bases and 7 bases, with 10 bases remaining between them. Germline V gives CDR1 LNHNV, CDR2 YYDKDF (reference sequence). The CDR3 runs 13 residues.

This sequence originates from a woman in her thirties or forties with Graves' hyperthyroidism. This sequence joins TRBV15 and TRBJ1-5; D gene ambiguous. Sequencing used blood. The CDR3 DNA reads TGTGCCACCAGCAGGGAGTTCGAACAGCCCCAGCATTTT. This encodes CATSREFEQPQHF.